This TCR beta chain is from a study of cytomegalovirus exposure and HLA in healthy donors. Study conclusions and caveats: In the analysis, some V segments, TRBV6-2 and TRBV6-3 included, were excluded as indistinguishable. The authors later found most CMV-associated TCR beta chains appeared HLA-restricted.

The study ran its PCR with 60 Vbeta and 13 Jbeta primers. Measured with immunoSEQ multiplex PCR; TCRdb has only the in-frame clones, and not every one. The sample shows some 140,000 clones, about 74% of them seen only once. Points on this clone: The antigen is not known.

From germline, CDR1 is SGHRS and CDR2 YFSETQ. The CDR3 totals 17 residues. Between the trimmed V and J ends, which lost 3 bases and 5 bases, there was a span of 23 bases. V is TRBV5-1 and J is TRBJ1-2, with TRBD1 as a possible D gene (5 bases). The sequencing sample was made of PBMCs. This receptor was obtained from a woman in her forties in good health and CMV-seronegative. CDR3 sequence: CASSWGFSRRGKYGYTF. Written as DNA, the CDR3 is TGCGCCAGCAGCTGGGGGTTTTCGAGGCGCGGGAAATATGGCTACACCTTC.